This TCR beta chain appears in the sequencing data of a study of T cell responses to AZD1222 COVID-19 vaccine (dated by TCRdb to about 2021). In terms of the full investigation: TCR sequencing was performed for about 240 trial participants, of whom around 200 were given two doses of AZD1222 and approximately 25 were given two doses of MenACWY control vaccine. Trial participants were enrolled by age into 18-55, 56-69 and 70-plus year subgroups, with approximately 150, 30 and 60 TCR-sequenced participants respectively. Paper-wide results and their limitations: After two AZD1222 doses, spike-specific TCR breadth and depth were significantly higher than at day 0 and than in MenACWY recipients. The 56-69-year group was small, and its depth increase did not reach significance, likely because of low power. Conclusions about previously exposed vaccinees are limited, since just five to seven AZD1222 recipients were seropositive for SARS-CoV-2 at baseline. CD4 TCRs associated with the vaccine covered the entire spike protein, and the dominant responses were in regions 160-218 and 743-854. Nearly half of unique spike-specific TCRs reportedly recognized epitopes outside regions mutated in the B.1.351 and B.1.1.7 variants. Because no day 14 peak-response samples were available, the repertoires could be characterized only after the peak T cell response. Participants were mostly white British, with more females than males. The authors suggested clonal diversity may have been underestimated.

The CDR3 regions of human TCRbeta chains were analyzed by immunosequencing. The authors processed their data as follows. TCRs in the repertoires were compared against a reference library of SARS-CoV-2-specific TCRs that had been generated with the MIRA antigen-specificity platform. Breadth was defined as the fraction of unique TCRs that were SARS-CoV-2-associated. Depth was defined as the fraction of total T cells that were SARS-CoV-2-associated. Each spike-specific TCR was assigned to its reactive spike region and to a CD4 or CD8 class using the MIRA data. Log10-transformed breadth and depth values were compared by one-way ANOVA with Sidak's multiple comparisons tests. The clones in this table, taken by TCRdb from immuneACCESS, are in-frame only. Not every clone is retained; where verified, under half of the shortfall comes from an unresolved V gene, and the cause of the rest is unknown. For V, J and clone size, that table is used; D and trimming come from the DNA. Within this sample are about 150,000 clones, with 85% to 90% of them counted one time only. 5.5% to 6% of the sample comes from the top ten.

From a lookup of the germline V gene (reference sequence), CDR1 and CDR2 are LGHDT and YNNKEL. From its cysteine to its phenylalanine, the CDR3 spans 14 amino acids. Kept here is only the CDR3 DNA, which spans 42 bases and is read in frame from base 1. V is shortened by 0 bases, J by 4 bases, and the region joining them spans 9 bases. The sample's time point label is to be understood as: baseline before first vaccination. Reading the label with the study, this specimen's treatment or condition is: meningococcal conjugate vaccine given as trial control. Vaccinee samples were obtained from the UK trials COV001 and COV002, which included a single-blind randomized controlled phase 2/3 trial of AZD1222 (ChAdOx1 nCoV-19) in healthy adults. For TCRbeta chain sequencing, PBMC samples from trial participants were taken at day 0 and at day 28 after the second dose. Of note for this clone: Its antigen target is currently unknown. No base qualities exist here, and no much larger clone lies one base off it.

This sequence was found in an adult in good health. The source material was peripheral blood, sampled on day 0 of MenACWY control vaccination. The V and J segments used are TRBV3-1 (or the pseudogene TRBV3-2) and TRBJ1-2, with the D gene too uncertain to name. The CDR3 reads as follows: CASSQDTAFYGYTF. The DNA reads TGTGCCAGCAGCCAAGATACGGCGTTCTATGGCTACACCTTC.